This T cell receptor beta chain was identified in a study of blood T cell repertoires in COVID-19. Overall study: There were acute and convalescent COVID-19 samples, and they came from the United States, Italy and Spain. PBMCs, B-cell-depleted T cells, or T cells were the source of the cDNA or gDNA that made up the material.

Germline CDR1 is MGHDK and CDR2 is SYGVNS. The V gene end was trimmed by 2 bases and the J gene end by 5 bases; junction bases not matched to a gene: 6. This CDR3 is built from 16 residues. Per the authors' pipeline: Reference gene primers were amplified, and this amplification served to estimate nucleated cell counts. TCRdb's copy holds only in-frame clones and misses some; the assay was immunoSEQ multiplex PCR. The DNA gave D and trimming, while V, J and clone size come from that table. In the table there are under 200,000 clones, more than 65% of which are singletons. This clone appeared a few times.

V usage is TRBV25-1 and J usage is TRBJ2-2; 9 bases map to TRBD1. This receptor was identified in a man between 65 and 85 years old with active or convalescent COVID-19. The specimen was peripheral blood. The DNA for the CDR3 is TGTGCCAGCAGTGAACCAGGGACAGGGAGGACCGGGGAGCTGTTTTTT. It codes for CASSEPGTGRTGELFF.